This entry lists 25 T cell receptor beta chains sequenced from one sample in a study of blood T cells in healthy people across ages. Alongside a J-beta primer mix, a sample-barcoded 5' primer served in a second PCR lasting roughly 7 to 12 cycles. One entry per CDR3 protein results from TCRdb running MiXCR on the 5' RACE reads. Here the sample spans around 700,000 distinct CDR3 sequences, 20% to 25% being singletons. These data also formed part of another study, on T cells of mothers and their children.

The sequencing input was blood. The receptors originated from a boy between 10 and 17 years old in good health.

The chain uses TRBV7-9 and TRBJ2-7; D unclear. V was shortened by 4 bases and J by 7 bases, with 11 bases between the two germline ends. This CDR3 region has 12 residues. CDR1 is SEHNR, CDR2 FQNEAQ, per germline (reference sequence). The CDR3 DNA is TGTGCCAGCAGCTCCCTGTCGCTGGAGCAGTACTTC. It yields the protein CASSSLSLEQYF.

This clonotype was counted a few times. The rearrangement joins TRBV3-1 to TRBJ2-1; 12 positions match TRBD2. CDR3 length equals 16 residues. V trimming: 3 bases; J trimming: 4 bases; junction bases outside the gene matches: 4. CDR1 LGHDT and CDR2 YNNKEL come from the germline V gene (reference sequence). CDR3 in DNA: TGTGCCAGCAGCCACCAACTAGCGGGGGGTTACAATGAGCAGTTCTTC. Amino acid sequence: CASSHQLAGGYNEQFF.

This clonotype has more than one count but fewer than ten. DNA of the CDR3: TGTGCCAGCAGCAGGGATGTGCGGGAAAAACTGTTTTTT. It yields the protein CASSRDVREKLFF. The chain couples TRBV12-3 or TRBV12-4 to TRBJ1-4, with a possible D match to TRBD1 (5 bases). The V gene lost 6 bases and the J gene lost 8 bases, with 13 bases spanning the gap. The CDR3 loop spans 13 amino acids.

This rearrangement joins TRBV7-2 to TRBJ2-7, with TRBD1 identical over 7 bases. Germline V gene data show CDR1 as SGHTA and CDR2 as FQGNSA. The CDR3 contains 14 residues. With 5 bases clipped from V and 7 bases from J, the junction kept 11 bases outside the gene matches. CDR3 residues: CASSKSTGNGEQYF. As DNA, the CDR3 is TGTGCCAGCAGCAAATCGACAGGGAACGGAGAGCAGTACTTC.

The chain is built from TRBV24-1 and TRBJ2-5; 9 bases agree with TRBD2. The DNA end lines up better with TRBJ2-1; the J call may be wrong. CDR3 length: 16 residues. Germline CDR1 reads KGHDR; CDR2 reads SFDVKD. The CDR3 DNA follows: TGTGCCACCAGTGCCCTGGGGCGGGAGGGCCTGGATGAGCAGTTCTTC. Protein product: CATSALGREGLDEQFF.

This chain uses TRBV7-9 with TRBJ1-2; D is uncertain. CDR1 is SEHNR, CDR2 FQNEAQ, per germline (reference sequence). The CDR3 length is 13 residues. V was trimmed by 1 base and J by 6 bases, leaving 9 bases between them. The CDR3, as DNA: TGTGCCAGCAGCTTAGGCCCCCTGGATGGCTACACCTTC. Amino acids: CASSLGPLDGYTF.

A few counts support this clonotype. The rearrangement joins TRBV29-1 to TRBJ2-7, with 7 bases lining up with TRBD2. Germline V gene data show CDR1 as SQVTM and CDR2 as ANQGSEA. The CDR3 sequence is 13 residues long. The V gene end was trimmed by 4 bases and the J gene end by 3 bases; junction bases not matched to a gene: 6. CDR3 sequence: CSVVAGEIYEQYF. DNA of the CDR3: TGCAGCGTTGTGGCGGGGGAAATCTACGAGCAGTACTTC.

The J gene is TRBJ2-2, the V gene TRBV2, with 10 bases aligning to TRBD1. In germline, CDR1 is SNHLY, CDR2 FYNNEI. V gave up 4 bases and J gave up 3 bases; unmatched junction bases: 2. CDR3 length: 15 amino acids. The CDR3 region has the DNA TGTGCCAGCAGTGGACAGGGGGCATACACCGGGGAGCTGTTTTTT. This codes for CASSGQGAYTGELFF.

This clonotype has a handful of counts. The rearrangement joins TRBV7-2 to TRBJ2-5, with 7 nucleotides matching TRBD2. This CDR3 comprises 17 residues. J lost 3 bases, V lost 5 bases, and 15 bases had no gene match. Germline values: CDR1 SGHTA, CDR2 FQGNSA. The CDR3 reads CASSPRASSGAKETQYF. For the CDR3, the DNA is TGTGCCAGCAGCCCGAGGGCGTCTAGCGGAGCAAAAGAGACCCAGTACTTC.

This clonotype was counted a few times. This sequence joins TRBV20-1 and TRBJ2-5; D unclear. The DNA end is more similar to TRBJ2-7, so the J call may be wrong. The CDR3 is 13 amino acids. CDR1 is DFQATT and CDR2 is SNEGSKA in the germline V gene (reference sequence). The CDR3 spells CSARDADLYEQYF. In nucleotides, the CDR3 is TGCAGTGCTAGAGATGCGGACCTCTACGAGCAGTACTTC.

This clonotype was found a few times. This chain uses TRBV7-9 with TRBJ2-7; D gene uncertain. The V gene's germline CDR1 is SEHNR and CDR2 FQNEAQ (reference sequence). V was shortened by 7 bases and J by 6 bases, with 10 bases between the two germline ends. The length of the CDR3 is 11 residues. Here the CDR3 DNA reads TGTGCCAGCACCCCGATAGGCGAGCAGTACTTC. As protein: CASTPIGEQYF.

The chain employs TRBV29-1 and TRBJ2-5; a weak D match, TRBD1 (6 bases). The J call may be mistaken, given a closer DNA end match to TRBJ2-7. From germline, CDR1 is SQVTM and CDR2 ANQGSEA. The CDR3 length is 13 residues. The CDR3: CSAQPGQSYEQYF. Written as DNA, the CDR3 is TGCAGCGCCCAACCCGGACAGTCCTACGAGCAGTACTTC.

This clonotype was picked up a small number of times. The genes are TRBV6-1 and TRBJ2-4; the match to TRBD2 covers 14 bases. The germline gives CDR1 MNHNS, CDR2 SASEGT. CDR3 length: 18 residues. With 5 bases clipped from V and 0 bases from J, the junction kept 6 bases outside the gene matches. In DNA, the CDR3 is TGTGCCAGCAGTCTTGGACTAGCGGGGGGCTTAGCCAAAAACATTCAGTACTTC. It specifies CASSLGLAGGLAKNIQYF.

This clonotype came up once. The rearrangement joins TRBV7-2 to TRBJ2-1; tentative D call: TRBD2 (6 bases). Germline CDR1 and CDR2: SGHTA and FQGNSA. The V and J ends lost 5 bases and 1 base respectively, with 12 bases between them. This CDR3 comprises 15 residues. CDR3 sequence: CASSPLGLSYNEQFF. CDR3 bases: TGTGCCAGCAGCCCTCTTGGACTATCCTACAATGAGCAGTTCTTC.

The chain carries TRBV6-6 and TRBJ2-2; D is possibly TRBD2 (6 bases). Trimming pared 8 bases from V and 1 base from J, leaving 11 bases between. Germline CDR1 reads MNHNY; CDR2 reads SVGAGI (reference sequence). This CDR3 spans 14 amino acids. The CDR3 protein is CASGGAGNTGELFF. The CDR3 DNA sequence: TGTGCCAGCGGCGGGGCAGGGAACACCGGGGAGCTGTTTTTT.

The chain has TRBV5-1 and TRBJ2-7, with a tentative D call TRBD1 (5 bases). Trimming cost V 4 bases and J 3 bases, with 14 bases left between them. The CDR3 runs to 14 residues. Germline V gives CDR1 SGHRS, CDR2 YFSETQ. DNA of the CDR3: TGCGCCAGCAGCCAGAATAGGGGTTACTACGAGCAGTACTTC. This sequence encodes CASSQNRGYYEQYF.

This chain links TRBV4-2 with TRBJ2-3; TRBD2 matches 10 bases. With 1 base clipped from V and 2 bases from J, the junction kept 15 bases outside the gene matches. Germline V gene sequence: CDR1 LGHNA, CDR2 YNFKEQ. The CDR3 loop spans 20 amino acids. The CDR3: CASSQGQGVGSGGPTDTQYF. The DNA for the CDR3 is TGTGCCAGCAGCCAAGGGCAGGGTGTAGGTAGCGGGGGGCCCACAGATACGCAGTATTTT.

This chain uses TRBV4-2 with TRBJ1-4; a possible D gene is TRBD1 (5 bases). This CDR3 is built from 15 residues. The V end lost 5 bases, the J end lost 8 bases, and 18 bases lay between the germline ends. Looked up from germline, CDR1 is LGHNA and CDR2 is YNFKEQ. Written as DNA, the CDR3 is TGTGCCAGCAGCTATTTGGGGGAGAAAGGAGAAAAACTGTTTTTT. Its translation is CASSYLGEKGEKLFF.

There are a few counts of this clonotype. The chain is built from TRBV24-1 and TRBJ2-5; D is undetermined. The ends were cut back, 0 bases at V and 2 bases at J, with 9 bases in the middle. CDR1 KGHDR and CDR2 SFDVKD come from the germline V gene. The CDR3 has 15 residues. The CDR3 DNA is TGTGCCACCAGTGATTTGTATGAGGAACAAGAGACCCAGTACTTC. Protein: CATSDLYEEQETQYF.

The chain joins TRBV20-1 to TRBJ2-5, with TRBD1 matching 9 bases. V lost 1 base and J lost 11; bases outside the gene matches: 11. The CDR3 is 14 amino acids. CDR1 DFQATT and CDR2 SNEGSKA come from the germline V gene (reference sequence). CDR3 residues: CSARAQGGQGKQYF. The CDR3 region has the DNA TGCAGTGCTAGAGCTCAGGGAGGACAGGGGAAGCAGTACTTC.

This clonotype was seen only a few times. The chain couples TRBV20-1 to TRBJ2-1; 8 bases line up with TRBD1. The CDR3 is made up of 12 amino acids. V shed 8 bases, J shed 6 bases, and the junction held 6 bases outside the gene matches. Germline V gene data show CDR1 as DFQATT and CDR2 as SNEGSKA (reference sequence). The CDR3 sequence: CSTTGGVNEQFF. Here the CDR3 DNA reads TGCAGTACAACAGGGGGTGTCAATGAGCAGTTCTTC.

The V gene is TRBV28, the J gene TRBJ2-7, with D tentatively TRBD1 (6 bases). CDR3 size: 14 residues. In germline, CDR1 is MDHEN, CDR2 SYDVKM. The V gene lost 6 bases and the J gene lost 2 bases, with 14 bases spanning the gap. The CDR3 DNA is TGTGCCAGCAGAAAGACAGGATCGGCCTACGAGCAGTACTTC. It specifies CASRKTGSAYEQYF.

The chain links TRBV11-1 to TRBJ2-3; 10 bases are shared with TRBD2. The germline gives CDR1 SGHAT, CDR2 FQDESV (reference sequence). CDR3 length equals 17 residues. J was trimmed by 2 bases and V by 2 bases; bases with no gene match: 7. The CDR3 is CASSLNLAGASTDTQYF. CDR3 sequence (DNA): TGTGCCAGCAGCTTAAACCTAGCGGGGGCCTCCACAGATACGCAGTATTTT.

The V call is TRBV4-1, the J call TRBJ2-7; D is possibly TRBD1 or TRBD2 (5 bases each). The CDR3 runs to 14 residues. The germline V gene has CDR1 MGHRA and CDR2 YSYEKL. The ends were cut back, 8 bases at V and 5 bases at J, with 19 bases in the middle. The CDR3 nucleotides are TGCGCCAGCGCCCCCAGGGCCGGGGTCGACGAGCAGTACTTC. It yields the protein CASAPRAGVDEQYF.

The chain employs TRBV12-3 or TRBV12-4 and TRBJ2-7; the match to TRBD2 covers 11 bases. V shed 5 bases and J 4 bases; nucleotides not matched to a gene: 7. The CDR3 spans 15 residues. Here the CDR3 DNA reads TGTGCCAGCAGTCCTGAACTAGCGGGGGTTTACGAGCAGTACTTC. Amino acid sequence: CASSPELAGVYEQYF.